This TCR beta chain was identified in a study of T cell changes during pregnancy in multiple sclerosis. Measured with immunoSEQ multiplex PCR; TCRdb has only the in-frame clones, and not every one. Here the sample spans more than 25,000 clones, roughly 89% being singletons. The germline gives CDR1 MGHDK, CDR2 SYGVNS. Trimming stripped 3 bases from V and 5 bases from J, with 10 bases between. The CDR3 is 13 residues long. The specimen comprised CD8+ T cells from peripheral blood mononuclear cells, sampled in the first trimester of pregnancy. This TCR derives from a female donor with multiple sclerosis, enrolled in a pregnancy study. J is TRBJ1-2 and V is TRBV25-1; D unclear. The CDR3 region has the DNA TGTGCCAGCAGTGATTCGGGTGAATATGGCTACACCTTC. Its translation: CASSDSGEYGYTF.